This TCR beta chain was identified during a study of T cell responses to AZD1222 COVID-19 vaccine. Assay used: immunoSEQ multiplex PCR; TCRdb lists only in-frame clones, some missing. The sample lists 95,000 to 100,000 clones; 85% to 90% were seen once. The origin of this receptor is an adult in good health. Sequences were derived from peripheral blood, sampled on day 0 of AZD1222 vaccination.

The CDR3 loop is CASSEYGLYEQYF. CDR3 bases: TGTGCCAGCAGTGAATACGGTCTCTACGAGCAGTACTTC. The chain combines TRBV25-1 with TRBJ2-7; D gene unclear. This CDR3 is 13 amino acids long. Germline V gene sequence: CDR1 MGHDK, CDR2 SYGVNS. Trimming pared 0 bases from V and 3 bases from J, leaving 6 bases between.